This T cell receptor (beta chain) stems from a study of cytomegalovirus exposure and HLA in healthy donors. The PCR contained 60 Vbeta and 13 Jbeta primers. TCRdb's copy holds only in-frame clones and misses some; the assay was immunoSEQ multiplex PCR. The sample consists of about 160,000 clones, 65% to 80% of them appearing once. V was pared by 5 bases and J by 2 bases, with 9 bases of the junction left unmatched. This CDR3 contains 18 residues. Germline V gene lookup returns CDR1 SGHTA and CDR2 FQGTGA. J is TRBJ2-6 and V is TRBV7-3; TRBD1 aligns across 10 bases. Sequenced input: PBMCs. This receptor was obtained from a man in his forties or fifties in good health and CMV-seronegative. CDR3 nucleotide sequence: TGTGCCAGCAGCATCCCGGGACAGGGGCTGCCTGGGGCCAACGTCCTGACTTTC. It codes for CASSIPGQGLPGANVLTF.